Listed here are 15 T cell receptor beta chains from one sample, sequenced in a study of beta chain features in type 1 diabetes. Study-wide results and caveats: Moderate but significant shortening of TCRB CDR3s was recorded in all four CD4+ subsets from Type 1 diabetes patients.

Antigens for these TCRs are unknown. Reverse transcription of all isolated RNA meant that expressed TCRB transcripts were sequenced. Clones were read by immunoSEQ multiplex PCR, and TCRdb kept only the in-frame ones, dropping some. The sample gives roughly 150,000 clones, about a tenth of which show up once; under 0.55% is in the top ten. Sequencing was carried out using central memory CD4+ T cells from blood. The receptors were sampled from a man aged 25-45 years with type 1 diabetes.

This chain links TRBV5-4 with TRBJ2-5; 13 nucleotides line up with TRBD2. The CDR3 sequence is 16 residues long. CDR1 is SGHNT and CDR2 is YYREEE in the germline V gene (reference sequence). Trimming cost V 4 bases and J 4 bases; bases outside gene matches: 7. The CDR3 protein is CASSDRGLAGAETQYF. Here the CDR3 DNA reads TGTGCCAGCAGCGACCGCGGACTAGCGGGAGCAGAGACCCAGTACTTC. Looking up the rest from reference TRBV5-4 and TRBJ2-5 gives the full variable domain: ETGVTQSPTHLIKTRGQQVTLRCSSQSGHNTVSWYQQALGQGPQFIFQYYREEENGRGNFPPRFSGLQFPNYSSELNVNALELDDSALYLCASSDRGLAGAETQYFGPGTRLLVL.

This clone has only a few counts. V and J are TRBV11-2 and TRBJ2-1, with 7 positions matching TRBD2. This CDR3 has 16 residues. V lost 3 bases to trimming and J lost 0 bases; unmatched junction nucleotides: 5. The germline gives CDR1 SGHAT, CDR2 FQNNGV. The CDR3 coding sequence is TGTGCCAGCAGCTTCCCGCGCGGGGGCTCCTACAATGAGCAGTTCTTC. Residues: CASSFPRGGSYNEQFF. The whole variable domain, remainder taken from reference TRBV11-2 and TRBJ2-1, is EAGVAQSPRYKIIEKRQSVAFWCNPISGHATLYWYQQILGQGPKLLIQFQNNGVVDDSQLPKDRFSAERLKGVDSTLKIQPAKLEDSAVYLCASSFPRGGSYNEQFFGPGTRLTVL.

The chain has TRBV13 and TRBJ2-4, with 8 bases fitting TRBD2. The junction had 2 bases not matched to a gene; V was cut back by 5 bases and J by 2 bases. This CDR3 contains 14 residues. Germline V gene data show CDR1 as PRHDT and CDR2 as FYEKMQ (reference sequence). The CDR3 sequence is CASSRGGTKNIQYF. The CDR3, as DNA: TGTGCCAGCAGCCGGGGGGGGACCAAAAACATTCAGTACTTC.

V and J are TRBV5-1 and TRBJ2-1, with TRBD1 identical over 9 bases. Germline V gene data show CDR1 as SGHRS and CDR2 as YFSETQ. The CDR3 sequence is 16 residues long. Germline trimming cut 4 bases from V and 3 bases from J; bases unmatched to any gene: 8. In nucleotides, the CDR3 is TGCGCCAGCAGCATTATCACAGGGGGCCTCTACAATGAGCAGTTCTTC. This gives the protein CASSIITGGLYNEQFF.

This clone was detected ten times or more. V gene TRBV5-1 combines with J gene TRBJ2-5, with 12 bases aligning to TRBD2. CDR1 is SGHRS and CDR2 is YFSETQ in the germline V gene. Losses at the gene ends were 5 bases for V and 4 bases for J; bases not matched to a gene: 3. The CDR3 has 14 residues. The CDR3 region is CASRTGLAGETQYF. The CDR3 DNA reads TGCGCCAGCAGGACGGGACTAGCGGGAGAGACCCAGTACTTC. Together with reference TRBV5-1 and TRBJ2-5, the CDR3 gives the full variable domain: KAGVTQTPRYLIKTRGQQVTLSCSPISGHRSVSWYQQTPGQGLQFLFEYFSETQRNKGNFPGRFSGRQFSNSRSEMNVSTLELGDSALYLCASRTGLAGETQYFGPGTRLLVL.

The gene calls are TRBV5-4 and TRBJ2-7; 10 bases fit TRBD1. This CDR3 has 16 residues. Germline V gene sequence: CDR1 SGHNT, CDR2 YYREEE (reference sequence). V was pared by 3 bases and J by 2 bases, with 8 bases of the junction left unmatched. CDR3 nucleotides: TGTGCCAGCAGCTCCCCGACCGGGACAGGGGCCTACGAGCAGTACTTC. This sequence encodes CASSSPTGTGAYEQYF.

J is TRBJ1-4 and V is TRBV28, with no clear D. CDR3 size: 12 residues. Trimming pared 6 bases from V and 3 bases from J, leaving 5 bases between. Germline CDR1 reads MDHEN; CDR2 reads SYDVKM. DNA for the CDR3: TGTGCCAGCAGCGGTTCTAATGAAAAACTGTTTTTT. Translation gives CASSGSNEKLFF.

The gene calls are TRBV6-5 and TRBJ2-3; D is unresolved. Germline CDR1 reads MNHEY; CDR2 reads SVGAGI. The CDR3 extends over 15 amino acids. V dropped 0 bases and J dropped 4 bases, with 11 bases sitting between them. CDR3 sequence: CASSYSLSSPDTQYF. CDR3 coding DNA: TGTGCCAGCAGTTACTCCCTAAGCTCCCCAGATACGCAGTATTTT.

In this sample, this clone turned up many times. The genes are TRBV4-2 and TRBJ2-1; D perhaps matches TRBD2 (5 bases). This CDR3 region has 15 residues. The germline CDR1 and CDR2 sequences are LGHNA and YNFKEQ. V was trimmed by 5 bases and J by 8 bases, leaving 19 bases between them. This chain's CDR3 is CASSFTSDEGDEQFF. The CDR3, as DNA: TGTGCCAGCAGCTTTACTAGTGACGAGGGCGATGAGCAGTTCTTC.

V gene TRBV7-2 combines with J gene TRBJ2-7; D unclear. The germline V gene encodes CDR1 SGHTA and CDR2 FQGNSA. Between the trimmed V and J ends, which lost 5 bases and 3 bases, there was a span of 11 bases. This CDR3 comprises 13 residues. CDR3 region: CASSLAHGYEQYF. The CDR3 DNA sequence: TGTGCCAGCAGCCTCGCCCACGGCTACGAGCAGTACTTC.

This clone showed up just a few times. The genes are TRBV11-2 and TRBJ2-3; D perhaps matches TRBD1 (6 bases). CDR1 SGHAT and CDR2 FQNNGV come from the germline V gene. The CDR3 has 15 residues. V gave up 8 bases and J gave up 4 bases, with 19 bases separating them. CDR3 in DNA: TGTGCCAGCGGAAACGCACAGGGCTTGGCAGATACGCAGTATTTT. Protein: CASGNAQGLADTQYF. Complete variable domain (other parts from reference TRBV11-2 and TRBJ2-3): EAGVAQSPRYKIIEKRQSVAFWCNPISGHATLYWYQQILGQGPKLLIQFQNNGVVDDSQLPKDRFSAERLKGVDSTLKIQPAKLEDSAVYLCASGNAQGLADTQYFGPGTRLTVL.

Written as DNA, the CDR3 is TGCAGCGTGGACCCAGGGAGGGGGTACCAAGAGACCCAGTACTTC. The encoded protein is CSVDPGRGYQETQYF. The rearrangement links TRBV29-1 to TRBJ2-5; maybe TRBD2 (7 bases). Germline CDR1 SQVTM, CDR2 ANQGSEA. The CDR3 spans 15 residues. Trimming took 6 bases from V and 0 from J, leaving 17 bases between them.

This chain connects TRBV29-1 to TRBJ2-3; weak D call: TRBD2 (5 bases). V was clipped by 5 bases and J by 0 bases, with 9 bases between them. Germline V CDR1 and CDR2: SQVTM, ANQGSEA. This CDR3 comprises 13 residues. The chain's CDR3 is CSVRGTSTDTQYF. For the CDR3, the DNA is TGCAGCGTTCGGGGTACTAGCACAGATACGCAGTATTTT.

CDR3 DNA: TGTGCCAGCAGCGGGGGAGGGTTAGGAACTAATGAAAAACTGTTTTTT. This gives the protein CASSGGGLGTNEKLFF. This rearrangement joins TRBV25-1 to TRBJ1-4, with D possibly being TRBD1 (5 bases). From germline, CDR1 is MGHDK and CDR2 SYGVNS. V lost 6 bases and J 1 base, leaving 15 bases between the germline ends. The CDR3 is made up of 16 amino acids.

This clone was counted between two and nine times. The rearrangement joins TRBV5-1 to TRBJ2-3; TRBD2 aligns across 8 bases. Looked up from germline, CDR1 is SGHRS and CDR2 is YFSETQ. The trim removed 2 bases at V and 0 bases at J, leaving 2 bases unmatched. This CDR3 has 15 residues. The CDR3 loop is CASSFASGSTDTQYF. The DNA of the CDR3 is TGCGCCAGCAGCTTCGCTAGCGGGAGCACAGATACGCAGTATTTT.